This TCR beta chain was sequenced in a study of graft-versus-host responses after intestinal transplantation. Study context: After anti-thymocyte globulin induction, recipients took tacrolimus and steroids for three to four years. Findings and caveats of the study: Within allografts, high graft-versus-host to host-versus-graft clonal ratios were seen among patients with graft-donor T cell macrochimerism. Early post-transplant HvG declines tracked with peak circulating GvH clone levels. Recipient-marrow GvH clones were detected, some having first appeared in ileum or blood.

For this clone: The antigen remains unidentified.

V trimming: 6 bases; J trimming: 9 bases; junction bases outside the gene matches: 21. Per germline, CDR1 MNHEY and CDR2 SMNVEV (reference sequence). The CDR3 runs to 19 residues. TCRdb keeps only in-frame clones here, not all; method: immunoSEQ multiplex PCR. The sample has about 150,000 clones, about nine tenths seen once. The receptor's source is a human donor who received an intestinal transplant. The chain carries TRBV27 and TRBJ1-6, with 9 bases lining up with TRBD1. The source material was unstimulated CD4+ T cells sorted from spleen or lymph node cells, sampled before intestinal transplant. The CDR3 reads CASRRHTGGNLVVGSPLHF. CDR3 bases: TGTGCCAGCAGGCGTCATACAGGGGGCAATCTCGTGGTGGGTTCACCCCTCCACTTT.